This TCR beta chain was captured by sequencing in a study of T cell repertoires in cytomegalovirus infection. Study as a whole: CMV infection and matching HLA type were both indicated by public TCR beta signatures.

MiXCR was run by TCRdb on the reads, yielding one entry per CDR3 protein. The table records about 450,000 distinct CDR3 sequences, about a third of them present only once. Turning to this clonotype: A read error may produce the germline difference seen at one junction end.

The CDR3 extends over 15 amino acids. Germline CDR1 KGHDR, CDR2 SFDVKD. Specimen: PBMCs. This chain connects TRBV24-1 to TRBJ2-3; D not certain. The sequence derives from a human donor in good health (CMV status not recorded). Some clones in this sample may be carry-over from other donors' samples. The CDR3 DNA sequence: TGTGCCACCAGTAATTGGACCATATATTCGCATACGAAGTATTTT. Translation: CATSNWTIYSHTKYF.